The 19 T cell receptor beta chains in this list originate from one sample, sequenced in a study of blood T cell repertoires in COVID-19. Clones were read by immunoSEQ multiplex PCR, and TCRdb kept only the in-frame ones, dropping some. The data hold roughly 500,000 clones, with approximately 90% observed a single time. The sample consisted of PBMCs or T cells enriched from blood (not recorded which). Receptors originate from a middle-aged woman who had recovered from COVID-19.

This clone appeared once. The chain uses TRBV4-3 and TRBJ2-3; the match to TRBD2 covers 12 bases. CDR1 is LGHNA and CDR2 is YSLEER in the germline V gene. The CDR3 spans 16 residues. The V gene end was trimmed by 2 bases and the J gene end by 4 bases; junction bases not matched to a gene: 4. This CDR3 is CASSQRLAGESDTQYF. The CDR3 region has the DNA TGCGCCAGCAGCCAACGACTAGCGGGAGAGTCAGATACGCAGTATTTT.

For this clone: A junction end diverges from the germline sequence, so it may reflect a read error. CDR3 nucleotide sequence: TGCGCCAGCAGCCAAGTCCTACAAGGGGGACAGAGCCATTTT. Residues: CASSQVLQGGQSHF. The rearrangement links TRBV4-3 to TRBJ1-3; 7 positions match TRBD1. The germline gives CDR1 LGHNA, CDR2 YSLEER. The CDR3 runs to 14 residues.

The rearrangement links TRBV25-1 to TRBJ2-4; D not resolved. The germline V and J ends were trimmed by 4 bases and 8 bases, with 12 bases remaining between them. The CDR3 runs 13 residues. Germline CDR1 reads MGHDK; CDR2 reads SYGVNS. CDR3 coding DNA: TGTGCCAGCAGTGCCGGCTTGGCGGACATTCAGTACTTC. Translating it yields CASSAGLADIQYF.

This chain links TRBV10-3 with TRBJ2-7; tentative D call: TRBD1 (5 bases). The germline CDR1 and CDR2 sequences are ENHRY and SYGVKD. This CDR3 has 16 residues. The V end lost 3 bases, the J end lost 1 base, and 16 bases lay between the germline ends. CDR3 coding DNA: TGTGCCATCAGTGATACCGACAGCTCAGGGTCCTACGAGCAGTACTTC. This translates into CAISDTDSSGSYEQYF.

The V gene is TRBV27, the J gene TRBJ2-1; D gene unclear. The CDR3 runs to 12 residues. V was shortened by 0 bases and J by 7 bases, with 4 bases between the two germline ends. Germline CDR1 MNHEY, CDR2 SMNVEV (reference sequence). The chain's CDR3 is CASSLSGNEQFF. DNA for the CDR3: TGTGCCAGCAGTTTATCCGGTAATGAGCAGTTCTTC.

In its sample, this clone was seen once. The chain has TRBV5-5 and TRBJ1-2, with D hard to call. Germline CDR1 reads SGHKS; CDR2 reads YYEKEE (reference sequence). CDR3 length: 14 residues. V lost 0 bases and J lost 3, with 9 bases in between. CDR3 nucleotide sequence: TGTGCCAGCAGCTTGGTGCGGGAAGACTATGGCTACACCTTC. This encodes CASSLVREDYGYTF.

The chain links TRBV7-9 to TRBJ1-6, with 7 bases that match TRBD1. Germline trimming cut 9 bases from V and 5 bases from J; bases unmatched to any gene: 4. Germline V lookup: CDR1 SEHNR, CDR2 FQNEAQ (reference sequence). CDR3 length: 13 residues. The CDR3: CASAGTDNSPLHF. CDR3 nucleotide sequence: TGTGCCAGTGCCGGGACAGATAATTCACCCCTCCACTTT. The complete variable domain, with remaining parts taken from reference TRBV7-9 and TRBJ1-6, reads DTGVSQNPRHKITKRGQNVTFRCDPISEHNRLYWYRQTLGQGPEFLTYFQNEAQLEKSRLLSDRFSAERPKGSFSTLEIQRTEQGDSAMYLCASAGTDNSPLHFGNGTRLTVT.

The rearrangement links TRBV7-2 to TRBJ1-1, with 7 positions matching TRBD1. The length of the CDR3 is 12 residues. V shed 2 bases and J 11 bases; nucleotides not matched to a gene: 5. The germline gives CDR1 SGHTA, CDR2 FQGNSA. CDR3 sequence: CASSLMTGWAFF. In DNA, the CDR3 is TGTGCCAGCAGCTTAATGACAGGGTGGGCTTTCTTT.

CDR3 DNA: TGTGCCACCAGCAGAGATGGTCCGGGGAGAATAGAGACCCAGTACTTC. It translates to CATSRDGPGRIETQYF. The chain links TRBV15 to TRBJ2-5, with a possible D match to TRBD2 (5 bases). CDR1 is LNHNV, CDR2 YYDKDF, per germline (reference sequence). The V and J ends lost 0 bases and 4 bases respectively, with 15 bases between them. The CDR3 totals 16 residues.

The chain employs TRBV6-2 or TRBV6-3 and TRBJ2-5, with TRBD2 matching 9 bases. Germline CDR1 is MNHEY and CDR2 is SVGEGT. The CDR3 has 15 amino acids. With V trimmed by 6 bases and J by 2 bases, 7 bases remained unmatched. In DNA form, the CDR3 reads TGTGCCAGCAGCCGGATTCTAGCGGGGCAAGAGACCCAGTACTTC. Its translation is CASSRILAGQETQYF.

This clone has a single count. CDR3 in DNA: TGTGCCAGCAGCCGCTACGGGGGAGCCTACGAGCAGTACTTC. Protein product: CASSRYGGAYEQYF. The genes are TRBV3-1 (or the pseudogene TRBV3-2) and TRBJ2-7; possible D gene TRBD2, 6 bases. The CDR3 runs 14 residues. Trimming pared 4 bases from V and 2 bases from J, leaving 12 bases between. CDR1 LGHDT and CDR2 YNNKEL come from the germline V gene (reference sequence).

The rearrangement links TRBV20-1 to TRBJ2-1, with 9 bases fitting TRBD1. The CDR3 spans 14 residues. With V trimmed by 3 bases and J by 4 bases, 4 bases remained unmatched. Germline V gene data show CDR1 as DFQATT and CDR2 as SNEGSKA (reference sequence). The CDR3 here is CSASPGQGYNEQFF. The CDR3, as DNA: TGCAGTGCTAGTCCGGGACAGGGATACAATGAGCAGTTCTTC.

The chain couples TRBV7-9 to TRBJ1-2, with 10 bases aligning to TRBD1. The CDR3 contains 16 residues. Germline CDR1 and CDR2: SEHNR and FQNEAQ (reference sequence). V shed 5 bases, J shed 1 base, and the junction held 7 bases outside the gene matches. CDR3 bases: TGTGCCAGCAGCAAACGACAGGGGGCTCTTAACTATGGCTACACCTTC. Protein: CASSKRQGALNYGYTF.

This chain connects TRBV2 to TRBJ1-2; D ambiguous. Germline V gene data show CDR1 as SNHLY and CDR2 as FYNNEI. This CDR3 has 13 amino acids. Trimming cost V 5 bases and J 10 bases, with 17 bases left between them. The chain's CDR3 is CASSPLGEVNYTF. The CDR3 bases are TGTGCCAGCAGTCCCCTGGGAGAAGTTAACTACACCTTC.

This rearrangement joins TRBV6-2 or TRBV6-3 to TRBJ1-2, with unresolved D. Germline V lookup: CDR1 MNHEY, CDR2 SVGEGT. This CDR3 is built from 11 residues. V was shortened by 5 bases and J by 10 bases, with 11 bases between the two germline ends. CDR3: CASSAWEIYTF. CDR3 in DNA: TGTGCCAGCAGTGCTTGGGAGATCTACACCTTC.

This chain joins TRBV19 and TRBJ1-4; TRBD1 is a possible D gene (6 bases). The CDR3 is 14 residues long. V gave up 6 bases and J gave up 6 bases, with 14 bases separating them. In germline, CDR1 is LNHDA, CDR2 SQIVND (reference sequence). CDR3 protein: CASRTRGYHEKLFF. In DNA form, the CDR3 reads TGTGCCAGTAGAACCAGGGGCTATCATGAAAAACTGTTTTTT.

The V call is TRBV29-1, the J call TRBJ1-2, with D perhaps matching TRBD1 (6 bases). The V gene's germline CDR1 is SQVTM and CDR2 ANQGSEA. Trimming shortened V by 4 bases and J by 4 bases, and 10 bases separated the two germline ends. The CDR3 is 12 amino acids. CDR3 nucleotide sequence: TGCAGCGTTGTTGGACAGCTCTATGGCTACACCTTC. Protein product: CSVVGQLYGYTF.

The genes are TRBV6-2 or TRBV6-3 and TRBJ2-2, with 7 bases fitting TRBD2. The germline V gene encodes CDR1 MNHEY and CDR2 SVGEGT. Trimming took 4 bases from V and 6 from J; bases not matched to a gene: 14. CDR3 length: 17 residues. CDR3 region: CASSFLSAWEGPGELFF. CDR3 bases: TGTGCCAGCAGTTTCCTCTCTGCGTGGGAGGGCCCCGGGGAGCTGTTTTTT.

V is TRBV9 and J is TRBJ1-1; 7 bases align to TRBD1. The CDR3 totals 15 residues. CDR1 and CDR2 (germline): SGDLS, YYNGEE. With 3 bases clipped from V and 2 bases from J, the junction kept 7 bases outside the gene matches. This chain's CDR3 is CASSAEQGLNTEAFF. In nucleotides, the CDR3 is TGTGCCAGCAGCGCCGAACAGGGGCTCAACACTGAAGCTTTCTTT.